This T cell receptor (beta chain) stems from a study of technical replicates of blood from several donors (dated by TCRdb to the late 2010s). Library method: the immunoSEQ multiplex PCR assay. Not all clones reach the TCRdb copy of this immuneACCESS table, which keeps in-frame sequences only. Checked studies attribute under half of the gap to unresolved V genes and leave the rest unexplained. In all, the sample holds about 98,000 clones, and around 95% of those were seen once. 0.23% of the sample rests with the top ten. The CDR3 goes from the cysteine to the phenylalanine over 12 residues. Of all the DNA, just the CDR3 is kept, 36 bases in frame from base 1. V and J lose 6 bases and 4 bases, and a span of 7 bases separates them. CDR1 and CDR2 are read off the germline V gene as MNHEY and SVGAGI. As for this clone: Its antigen target is currently unknown. Base qualities are not recorded, but no much larger clone differs from it by a single base.

The material sequenced was T cells isolated from PBMCs. The receptor was derived from a human donor in good health. The chain is encoded by TRBV6-5 joined to TRBJ2-1, with an unclear D gene assignment. The base sequence is TGTGCCAGCAGGCCCACTTACAATGAGCAGTTCTTC. Translated, this gives CASRPTYNEQFF.